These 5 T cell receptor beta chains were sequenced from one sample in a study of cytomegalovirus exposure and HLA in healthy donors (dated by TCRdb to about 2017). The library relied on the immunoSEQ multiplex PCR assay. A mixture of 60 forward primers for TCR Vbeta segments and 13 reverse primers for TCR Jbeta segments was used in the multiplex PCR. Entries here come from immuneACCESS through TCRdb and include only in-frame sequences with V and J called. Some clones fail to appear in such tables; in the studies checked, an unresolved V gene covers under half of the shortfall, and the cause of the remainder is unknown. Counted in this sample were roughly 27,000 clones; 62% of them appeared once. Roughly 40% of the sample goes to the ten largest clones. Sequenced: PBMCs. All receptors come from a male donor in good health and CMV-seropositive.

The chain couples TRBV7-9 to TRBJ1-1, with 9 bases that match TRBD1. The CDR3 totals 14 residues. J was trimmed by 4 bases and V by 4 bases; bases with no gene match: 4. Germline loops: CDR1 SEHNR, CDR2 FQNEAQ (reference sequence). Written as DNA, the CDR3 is TGTGCCAGCAGCTCGGGGACAGGGTTCACTGAAGCTTTCTTT. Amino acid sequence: CASSSGTGFTEAFF.

DNA of the CDR3: TGTGCCAGCAGCTTGCAGGGTTTAAACACCATATATTTT. Protein: CASSLQGLNTIYF. The chain couples TRBV5-6 to TRBJ1-3, with D possibly TRBD1 on 5 matching bases. Trimming removed 1 base at V and 6 bases at J, with 8 bases between. This CDR3 comprises 13 residues. Germline loops: CDR1 SGHDT, CDR2 YYEEEE.

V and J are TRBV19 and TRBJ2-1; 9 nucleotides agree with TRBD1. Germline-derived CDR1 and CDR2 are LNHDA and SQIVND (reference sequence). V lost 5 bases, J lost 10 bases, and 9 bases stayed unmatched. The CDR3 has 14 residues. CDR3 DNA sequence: TGTGCCAGTAGTTCCGGGACAGGGCGATTGGAGCAGTTCTTC. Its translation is CASSSGTGRLEQFF.

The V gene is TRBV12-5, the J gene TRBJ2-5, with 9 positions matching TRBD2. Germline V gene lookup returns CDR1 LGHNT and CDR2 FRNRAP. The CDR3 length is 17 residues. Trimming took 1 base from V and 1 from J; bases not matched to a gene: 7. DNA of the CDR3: TGTGCTAGTGGTTTGGGAGGTGCTAGCGGGATCCAAGAGACCCAGTACTTC. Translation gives CASGLGGASGIQETQYF.

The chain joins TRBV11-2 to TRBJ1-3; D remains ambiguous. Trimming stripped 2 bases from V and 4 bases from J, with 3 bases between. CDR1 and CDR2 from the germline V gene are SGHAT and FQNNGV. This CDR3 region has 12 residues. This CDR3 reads CASSLSGNTIYF. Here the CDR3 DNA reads TGTGCCAGCAGCTTATCGGGAAACACCATATATTTT.